Shown below are 24 T cell receptor beta chains from a single sample sequenced in a study of T cell clonality in common variable immunodeficiency. Clones were sequenced by immunoSEQ multiplex PCR, and TCRdb holds only the in-frame ones, with some missing. The record shows about 52,000 clones for this sample, with no singletons present. The sample was peripheral blood mononuclear cells. Receptor source: a person aged 18 to 75 in good health.

The table lists this clone with many counts. Read data end 3 residues before the CDR3 end; the end is taken from the germline J gene. This chain uses TRBV20-1 with TRBJ2-1; 14 bases align to TRBD2. Germline V gives CDR1 DFQATT, CDR2 SNEGSKA (reference sequence). Losses at the gene ends were 6 bases for V and 6 bases for J; bases not matched to a gene: 4. The CDR3 is 14 residues long. CDR3 bases read: TGCAGTGCCAAGGGACTAGCGGGGGCCAATGAG. Its protein product is CSAKGLAGANE. The whole CDR3 reads CSAKGLAGANEQFF.

This clone appeared many times. The read comes to an end 3 residues before the CDR3 does, leaving the germline J gene to fill in the end. The chain links TRBV7-6 to TRBJ2-2; tentative D call: TRBD1 (6 bases). The germline V gene encodes CDR1 SGHVS and CDR2 FNYEAQ. The CDR3 sequence is 16 residues long. Trimming pared 2 bases from V and 1 base from J, leaving 11 bases between. The chain's CDR3 is CASSLTQGLNTGELFF. CDR3 bases read: TGTGCCAGCAGCTTAACTCAGGGGTTGAACACCGGGGAG.

This clone was observed a few times. The read ends 3 residues early relative to the CDR3; the germline J gene fills the gap. This chain links TRBV18 with TRBJ1-1; D ambiguous. V was cut by 3 bases and J by 1 base, with 9 bases left in between. In germline, CDR1 is KGHSH, CDR2 LQKENI. The CDR3 totals 14 residues. The sequenced part of the CDR3 DNA is TGTGCCAGCTCACCTAGTAAGGGGAACACTGAA. Translating gives CASSPSKGNTE. The CDR3 reads in full as CASSPSKGNTEAFF.

This clone was picked up many times. The missing CDR3 end, 3 residues past where the read stops, is filled in from the germline J gene. The genes are TRBV5-1 and TRBJ2-3, with 8 positions matching TRBD2. This CDR3 contains 15 residues. V gave up 0 bases and J gave up 2 bases; unmatched junction bases: 2. Germline V gene data show CDR1 as SGHRS and CDR2 as YFSETQ. This CDR3 is CASSLAGLDTDTQYF. The CDR3 bases that were read are TGCGCCAGCAGCTTGGCGGGACTAGACACAGATACG.

Turning to this clone: The read terminates 3 residues ahead of where the CDR3 ends, so the germline J gene completes it. The V call is TRBV7-9, the J call TRBJ2-7; D gene uncertain. Germline CDR1 SEHNR, CDR2 FQNEAQ (reference sequence). This CDR3 has 14 amino acids. V was shortened by 1 base and J by 2 bases, with 9 bases between the two germline ends. CDR3 region: CASSLVLEPYEQYF. Incomplete CDR3 DNA: TGTGCCAGCAGCTTAGTCCTCGAGCCCTACGAG.

In this sample, this clone turned up many times. The CDR3 end is not reached by the read, which stops 3 residues before it; the germline J gene fills it in. This chain links TRBV7-3 with TRBJ2-3, with 10 positions matching TRBD2. Per the germline V gene, CDR1 is SGHTA and CDR2 is FQGTGA. This CDR3 is 18 amino acids long. The V segment lost 4 bases and the J segment 0 bases; nucleotides outside the gene matches: 10. CDR3 DNA (partial): TGTGCCAGCAGCTCTCAACCACCGGGACTAGCGAGCACAGATACG. It translates to CASSSQPPGLASTDT. The CDR3, in full, reads CASSSQPPGLASTDTQYF.

In this sample, this clone turned up many times. The read ends 3 residues shy of where the CDR3 ends; the end is completed using the germline J gene. The rearrangement links TRBV2 to TRBJ2-6; D unclear. CDR3 length: 16 amino acids. The V gene lost 4 bases and the J gene lost 0 bases, with 10 bases spanning the gap. Per germline, CDR1 SNHLY and CDR2 FYNNEI. The sequenced part of the CDR3 DNA is TGTGCCAGCAGTGTAAGAGGTGGCTCTGGGGCCAACGTC. It specifies CASSVRGGSGANV. The CDR3 in its entirety is CASSVRGGSGANVLTF.

This clone was observed at least ten times. The read ends 3 residues shy of where the CDR3 ends; the end is completed using the germline J gene. This chain links TRBV5-1 with TRBJ1-1; D is perhaps TRBD1 (5 bases). Germline CDR1 reads SGHRS; CDR2 reads YFSETQ. Trimming removed 0 bases at V and 4 bases at J, with 13 bases between. The CDR3 totals 15 residues. The CDR3 DNA, read in part, is TGCGCCAGCAGCTTGGCGCAGGGAAGGAGCACTGAA. Its translation: CASSLAQGRSTE. The full-length CDR3 reads as CASSLAQGRSTEAFF.

This clone was counted many times. The read ends 3 residues before the CDR3 terminus; that terminus is restored from the germline J gene. V usage is TRBV2 and J usage is TRBJ2-5; 7 bases are a match to TRBD1. Germline loops: CDR1 SNHLY, CDR2 FYNNEI. Trimming took 8 bases from V and 1 from J; bases not matched to a gene: 13. This CDR3 has 16 amino acids. The CDR3 bases that were read are TGTGCCAGCCGGGACAGTGATAATGAGGCCCAAGAGACC. Protein sequence: CASRDSDNEAQET. The whole CDR3 reads CASRDSDNEAQETQYF.

The table lists this clone with many counts. Read data end 3 residues before the CDR3 end; the end is taken from the germline J gene. The V and J genes are TRBV23-1 and TRBJ2-3, with D tentatively TRBD1 (5 bases). TRBV23-1 has ORF status, its function being uncertain. The CDR3 length is 14 residues. The covered CDR3 bases are TGCGCCAGCAGTCAATCCCAATCAGGGCCGACG. This translates into CASSQSQSGPT. The whole CDR3 sequence is CASSQSQSGPTQYF.

This clone appeared a few times. Coverage ceases 3 residues before the CDR3 finishes, and the germline J gene fills in the end. The chain couples TRBV2 to TRBJ2-3; maybe TRBD2 (7 bases). The V end lost 4 bases, the J end lost 1 base, and 9 bases lay between the germline ends. CDR3 length: 14 amino acids. Germline CDR1 and CDR2: SNHLY and FYNNEI. CDR3 DNA (partial): TGTGCCAGCAGTGCGGGGGGCGGCACAGATACG. This translates into CASSAGGGTDT. The full-length CDR3 reads as CASSAGGGTDTQYF.

This clone was recorded at least ten times. With the read ending 3 residues before the CDR3 end, the germline J gene is used to fill in that end. The rearrangement uses TRBV7-2 and TRBJ2-3; no firm D call. The CDR3 is 13 residues long. V shed 5 bases and J shed 8 bases, with 14 bases lying between them. Germline V gene lookup returns CDR1 SGHTA and CDR2 FQGNSA. CDR3 in amino acids: CASSPDSSGTQYF. The covered CDR3 bases are TGTGCCAGCAGCCCTGACTCGTCCGGTACG.

In this sample, this clone turned up many times. The read stops 3 residues short of the end of the CDR3; the missing end is completed from the germline J gene. V usage is TRBV20-1 and J usage is TRBJ2-2; the D is unclear. Trimming left V 5 bases short and J 0 bases short, with 19 bases between. The CDR3 length is 17 residues. Germline V gene data show CDR1 as DFQATT and CDR2 as SNEGSKA (reference sequence). This chain's CDR3 is CSAPRAAPYPNTGELFF. The DNA read from the CDR3 is TGCAGTGCTCCCCGTGCAGCGCCGTACCCGAACACCGGGGAG.

This clone was seen many times. One end of the junction does not line up with germline, which may come from a read error. The sequence runs out 3 residues before the end of the CDR3; the remainder is reconstructed from the germline J gene. The chain recombines TRBV7-7 with TRBJ2-3; D is perhaps TRBD2 (5 bases). Germline V gene sequence: CDR1 SSHAT, CDR2 FNYEAQ (reference sequence). The CDR3 runs 13 residues. The CDR3: CASSAGNTDTQYF. The DNA read from the CDR3 is TGTGCTAGCAGCGCGGGTAACACAGATACG.

This clone has a handful of counts. Read data end 3 residues before the CDR3 end; the end is taken from the germline J gene. V and J are TRBV6-1 and TRBJ1-5; D is unresolved. The germline CDR1 and CDR2 sequences are MNHNS and SASEGT. The CDR3 sequence is 15 residues long. With 0 bases removed from V and 7 bases from J, the gap between germline ends came to 13 bases. The sequenced part of the CDR3 DNA is TGTGCCAGCAGTGAAGCGCTCTCCATCTACCAGCCC. Its translation is CASSEALSIYQP. The whole CDR3 sequence is CASSEALSIYQPQHF.

This clone occurred many times. The sequenced part of the CDR3 DNA is TGCGCCAGCAGTGGCGGGAATGAG. Its protein product is CASSGGNE. The full CDR3 is CASSGGNEQFF. This chain uses TRBV10-1 with TRBJ2-1; TRBD2 is a possible D gene (5 bases). The read gets to within 3 residues of the CDR3 end, and the germline J gene fills in the rest. The V and J ends lost 4 bases and 7 bases respectively, with 5 bases between them. CDR3 length: 11 residues. Per the germline V gene, CDR1 is WNHNN and CDR2 is SYGVQD (reference sequence).

As to this clone: The CDR3 extends 3 residues past the end of the read, so its final part is completed from the germline J gene. The chain combines TRBV2 with TRBJ2-2; 11 nucleotides line up with TRBD2. V lost 2 bases and J lost 6; bases outside the gene matches: 2. The CDR3 is 15 residues long. Germline CDR1 reads SNHLY; CDR2 reads FYNNEI. CDR3: CASSETSGGSGELFF. Incomplete CDR3 DNA: TGTGCCAGCAGTGAAACTAGCGGGGGATCCGGGGAG.

This clone was seen repeatedly, ten times or more. The observed sequence ends 3 residues before the CDR3 terminus, with the missing tail filled in from the germline J gene. V and J are TRBV20-1 and TRBJ1-5, with D possibly TRBD1 on 5 matching bases. CDR1 and CDR2 from the germline V gene are DFQATT and SNEGSKA (reference sequence). The CDR3 is made up of 15 amino acids. Trimming took 1 base from V and 7 from J, leaving 17 bases between them. The CDR3 here is CSARGGTGFGQPQHF. Partial CDR3 DNA: TGCAGTGCTAGAGGGGGAACAGGTTTCGGGCAGCCC.

CDR3 region: CASSPTARGPLHF. CDR3 DNA, as far as it was read: TGTGCCAGCAGTCCGACCGCGCGGGGACCC. The V and J genes are TRBV7-9 and TRBJ1-6; D ambiguous. From the germline J gene comes the end of the CDR3, since the read stops 3 residues before it. CDR3 size: 13 residues. Trimming stripped 6 bases from V and 12 bases from J, with 15 bases between. Germline V gene lookup returns CDR1 SEHNR and CDR2 FQNEAQ (reference sequence). The full variable domain, its missing parts supplied by reference TRBV7-9 and TRBJ1-6, is DTGVSQNPRHKITKRGQNVTFRCDPISEHNRLYWYRQTLGQGPEFLTYFQNEAQLEKSRLLSDRFSAERPKGSFSTLEIQRTEQGDSAMYLCASSPTARGPLHFGNGTRLTVT.

This clone was detected ten times or more. The CDR3 extends 3 residues past the end of the read, so its final part is completed from the germline J gene. The chain joins TRBV19 to TRBJ2-1; 8 bases map to TRBD2. V was pared by 3 bases and J by 8 bases, with 15 bases of the junction left unmatched. CDR1 and CDR2 from the germline V gene are LNHDA and SQIVND (reference sequence). CDR3 length equals 17 residues. The chain's CDR3 is CASSMRPAGVKGDEQFF. The sequenced CDR3 bases are TGTGCCAGTAGTATGCGGCCAGCGGGGGTCAAGGGGGATGAG.

This clone was counted many times. The missing CDR3 end, 3 residues past where the read stops, is filled in from the germline J gene. V and J are TRBV4-2 and TRBJ2-1; 11 bases are a match to TRBD1. Germline CDR1 reads LGHNA; CDR2 reads YNFKEQ. J lost 6 bases, V lost 1 base, and 8 bases had no gene match. This CDR3 contains 17 residues. CDR3 sequence reads: CASSQVGPGTGGNEQFF. The CDR3 DNA, read in part, is TGTGCCAGCAGCCAAGTGGGACCCGGGACAGGGGGCAATGAG.

In this sample, this clone turned up a few times. From the germline J gene comes the end of the CDR3, since the read stops 3 residues before it. V and J are TRBV30 and TRBJ2-3; the D gene is possibly TRBD2 (5 bases). The CDR3 has 15 amino acids. Germline CDR1 reads GTSNPN; CDR2 reads SVGIG (reference sequence). CDR3 bases read: TGTGCCTGGAGTGTAACCCCTAGCATGGGAGAGACG. The encoded protein is CAWSVTPSMGET. The whole CDR3 sequence is CAWSVTPSMGETQYF.

This clone was picked up many times. The sequence runs out 3 residues before the end of the CDR3; the remainder is reconstructed from the germline J gene. V gene TRBV20-1 combines with J gene TRBJ1-2, with D perhaps TRBD1 (5 bases). This CDR3 has 11 residues. V was pared by 7 bases and J by 5 bases, with 11 bases between. Germline V CDR1 and CDR2: DFQATT, SNEGSKA (reference sequence). CDR3 sequence reads: CSGKGDYGYTF. The CDR3 bases that were read are TGCAGTGGGAAAGGGGATTATGGC.

The CDR3 protein is CASSLTGIPQETQYF. The CDR3 DNA, read in part, is TGTGCCAGCAGCTTGACAGGGATACCCCAAGAGACC. This chain joins TRBV7-9 and TRBJ2-5; 7 positions agree with TRBD1. The read gets to within 3 residues of the CDR3 end, and the germline J gene fills in the rest. In germline, CDR1 is SEHNR, CDR2 FQNEAQ (reference sequence). The CDR3 is made up of 15 amino acids. V lost 3 bases and J lost 1; bases outside the gene matches: 5. The full variable domain, its missing parts supplied by reference TRBV7-9 and TRBJ2-5, is DTGVSQNPRHKITKRGQNVTFRCDPISEHNRLYWYRQTLGQGPEFLTYFQNEAQLEKSRLLSDRFSAERPKGSFSTLEIQRTEQGDSAMYLCASSLTGIPQETQYFGPGTRLLVL.